This T cell receptor beta chain came from a study of T cells after yellow fever vaccination. Universal primer sites and UMIs were introduced during 5'RACE template-switching synthesis of TCR cDNA. Via MiXCR, TCRdb re-called the 5' RACE reads, giving one row per CDR3 protein. This repertoire shows 80,000 to 100,000 distinct CDR3 sequences, approximately 8.4% found once; its top ten account for 15% to 20%. This clonotype was counted ten times or more. Germline-derived CDR1 and CDR2 are MNHEY and SVGEGT. The CDR3 consists of 13 residues. Trimming removed 4 bases from V and 7 bases from J, with 10 bases in between. Study-level points and caveats: After the booster, roughly 96% of CD4 and approximately 90% of CD8 primary-response clones were re-detected. The secondary response peaked faster, at day 5 versus 15, but was weaker. Any FACS-sorted repertoire could hold abundant clonotypes that contaminate it from the bulk population.

This receptor was obtained from a man between 18 and 29 years old who received the YFV17D yellow fever vaccine. This chain links TRBV6-2 or TRBV6-3 with TRBJ2-2; no reliable D call. The sample was CD8+ T cells not binding an NS4B(214-222) dextramer, sorted from PBMCs, taken roughly 15 days after the first yellow fever vaccination. The CDR3 sequence is CASSSLFGGELFF. The DNA of the CDR3 is TGTGCCAGCAGTTCCCTCTTCGGCGGGGAGCTGTTTTTT.